The 31 T cell receptor beta chains in this list originate from one sample, sequenced in a study of blood T cells in healthy people across ages. It was with a sample-barcoded 5' primer and a J-beta primer mix that a second PCR of about 7 to 12 cycles was run. TCRdb independently ran MiXCR on the 5' RACE reads; one entry per CDR3 protein. The repertoire holds over 1,500,000 distinct CDR3 sequences, with about 50% as singletons. Sequenced: blood. These receptors all come from a woman between 35 and 50 years old in good health.

The chain recombines TRBV12-3 or TRBV12-4 with TRBJ2-3; 8 bases map to TRBD2. Trimming took 4 bases from V and 5 from J; bases not matched to a gene: 5. This CDR3 spans 14 amino acids. For the CDR3, the DNA is TGTGCCAGCAGTTGCGGGGGGACCGGAGATACGCAGTATTTT. Translated: CASSCGGTGDTQYF.

This clonotype was recorded only once. V gene TRBV7-8 combines with J gene TRBJ2-1; D remains ambiguous. CDR3 length equals 14 residues. Per germline, CDR1 SGHVS and CDR2 FQNEAQ. Trimming shortened V by 5 bases and J by 3 bases, and 11 bases separated the two germline ends. The CDR3 loop is CASSNRADYNEQFF. CDR3 DNA: TGTGCCAGCAGCAATAGGGCAGACTACAATGAGCAGTTCTTC. The full variable domain, its missing parts supplied by reference TRBV7-8 and TRBJ2-1, is GAGVSQSPRYKVAKRGQDVALRCDPISGHVSLFWYQQALGQGPEFLTYFQNEAQLDKSGLPSDRFFAERPEGSVSTLKIQRTQQEDSAVYLCASSNRADYNEQFFGPGTRLTVL.

This clonotype was seen a few times. V usage is TRBV4-3 and J usage is TRBJ2-3; 8 positions match TRBD1. Per the germline V gene, CDR1 is LGHNA and CDR2 is YSLEER. There are 18 residues in the CDR3. V was pared by 0 bases and J by 6 bases, with 14 bases of the junction left unmatched. The CDR3 DNA sequence: TGCGCCAGCAGCCAAGATGATCTCCAGGGGGCATCCTCCGATACGCAGTATTTT. Its protein product is CASSQDDLQGASSDTQYF.

The J gene is TRBJ2-6, the V gene TRBV19; D gene unclear. V gave up 3 bases and J gave up 0 bases, with 3 bases separating them. The length of the CDR3 is 14 residues. The germline V gene has CDR1 LNHDA and CDR2 SQIVND (reference sequence). The CDR3 here is CASSINSGANVLTF. DNA of the CDR3: TGTGCCAGTAGTATCAACTCTGGGGCCAACGTCCTGACTTTC.

The chain is built from TRBV20-1 and TRBJ2-3; TRBD2 agrees at 10 bases. Trimming cost V 0 bases and J 2 bases; bases outside gene matches: 14. CDR1 and CDR2 (germline): DFQATT, SNEGSKA (reference sequence). This CDR3 is built from 19 residues. CDR3 region: CSARDARTTSGRHTDTQYF. In nucleotides, the CDR3 is TGCAGTGCTAGAGATGCGAGGACGACTAGCGGGCGCCACACAGATACGCAGTATTTT.

The chain uses TRBV7-6 and TRBJ2-7; 7 bases agree with TRBD1. The CDR3 is 15 amino acids. Unmatched junction bases numbered 12, after V lost 8 bases and J lost 2 bases. Germline loops: CDR1 SGHVS, CDR2 FNYEAQ. The CDR3 loop reads CASSAGGTGAYEQYF. In nucleotides, the CDR3 is TGTGCCAGCTCAGCAGGGGGAACAGGGGCCTACGAGCAGTACTTC.

This clonotype showed up just a few times. This sequence joins TRBV2 and TRBJ2-5, with D possibly matching TRBD2 (5 bases). From germline, CDR1 is SNHLY and CDR2 FYNNEI. Trimming pared 7 bases from V and 1 base from J, leaving 13 bases between. This CDR3 is built from 14 residues. The CDR3 sequence is CASNIPGSQETQYF. The CDR3 nucleotides read TGTGCCAGCAACATACCGGGAAGCCAAGAGACCCAGTACTTC.

The rearrangement links TRBV6-5 to TRBJ2-2, with D possibly being TRBD1 (6 bases). Between the trimmed V and J ends, which lost 2 bases and 3 bases, there was a span of 10 bases. Germline V gene lookup returns CDR1 MNHEY and CDR2 SVGAGI. CDR3 length equals 15 residues. The CDR3 DNA is TGTGCCAGCAGTTACGGGGCAGGGGACACCGGGGAGCTGTTTTTT. Amino acid sequence: CASSYGAGDTGELFF.

V usage is TRBV6-6 and J usage is TRBJ2-5; D may be TRBD2 (5 bases). The J call may be faulty, since TRBJ2-7 better matches the DNA end. The CDR3 runs to 16 residues. Germline V lookup: CDR1 MNHNY, CDR2 SVGAGI (reference sequence). The CDR3 DNA reads TGTGCCAGCAGTTACTCGTTGGGAGACACAGCCTACGAGCAGTACTTC. It specifies CASSYSLGDTAYEQYF.

J is TRBJ2-3 and V is TRBV5-1, with TRBD1 identical over 7 bases. With 1 base clipped from V and 0 bases from J, the junction kept 8 bases outside the gene matches. Germline V CDR1 and CDR2: SGHRS, YFSETQ. CDR3 length: 17 residues. In DNA, the CDR3 is TGCGCCAGCAGCTTGCAACTGGGGACAGAAAGCACAGATACGCAGTATTTT. It specifies CASSLQLGTESTDTQYF.

The chain couples TRBV29-1 to TRBJ1-2; perhaps TRBD1 as D (6 bases). V was cut by 3 bases and J by 2 bases, with 13 bases left in between. Germline loops: CDR1 SQVTM, CDR2 ANQGSEA. The CDR3 is 14 amino acids. This CDR3 is CSVDRAGANYGYTF. CDR3 DNA sequence: TGCAGCGTTGATCGGGCAGGGGCCAACTATGGCTACACCTTC.

This clonotype appeared a few times. The V gene is TRBV4-2, the J gene TRBJ2-5; 9 nucleotides align to TRBD1. Germline assignment: CDR1 LGHNA and CDR2 YNFKEQ. CDR3 length equals 17 residues. The V gene end was trimmed by 3 bases and the J gene end by 0 bases; junction bases not matched to a gene: 8. The CDR3: CASSHHPGQGNQETQYF. In DNA form, the CDR3 reads TGTGCCAGCAGCCACCACCCAGGACAGGGGAACCAAGAGACCCAGTACTTC.

This clonotype turned up a few times. This chain connects TRBV3-1 to TRBJ2-1; 11 bases are shared with TRBD2. With V trimmed by 3 bases and J by 2 bases, 6 bases remained unmatched. This CDR3 has 17 amino acids. The germline CDR1 and CDR2 sequences are LGHDT and YNNKEL (reference sequence). In DNA form, the CDR3 reads TGTGCCAGCAGCCAGGACAAACTAGCGGGGGCCTACAATGAGCAGTTCTTC. Translating it yields CASSQDKLAGAYNEQFF.

The chain recombines TRBV20-1 with TRBJ1-5; TRBD1 matches 10 bases. The J segment lost 4 bases and the V segment lost 1 base, leaving 7 bases of the junction unmatched. CDR3 size: 16 residues. CDR1 and CDR2 from the germline V gene are DFQATT and SNEGSKA (reference sequence). The CDR3 loop reads CSARVDDRGLNQPQHF. Written as DNA, the CDR3 is TGCAGTGCTAGAGTAGACGACAGGGGGCTTAATCAGCCCCAGCATTTT.

This chain links TRBV6-2 or TRBV6-3 with TRBJ2-3; D uncertain. Trimming took 1 base from V and 1 from J, leaving 3 bases between them. The CDR3 runs 13 residues. Germline CDR1 is MNHEY and CDR2 is SVGEGT. The CDR3: CASSYFRTDTQYF. The CDR3 coding sequence is TGTGCCAGCAGTTACTTCCGCACAGATACGCAGTATTTT.

The chain couples TRBV6-5 to TRBJ2-4; TRBD1 agrees at 9 bases. The end of the DNA is better explained by TRBJ2-7, so the J call may be wrong. The CDR3 has 16 amino acids. Germline loops: CDR1 MNHEY, CDR2 SVGAGI. The CDR3 spells CASSPGTGTGHSEQYF. In nucleotides, the CDR3 is TGTGCCAGCAGCCCCGGAACCGGGACAGGGCACTCCGAGCAGTACTTC.

The gene calls are TRBV6-2 or TRBV6-3 and TRBJ2-3; a possible D gene is TRBD2 (6 bases). Germline V lookup: CDR1 MNHEY, CDR2 SVGEGT. With 6 bases removed from V and 0 bases from J, the gap between germline ends came to 16 bases. The CDR3 totals 16 residues. The CDR3 bases are TGTGCCAGCAGCATCTACTATGCGGGGAGCACAGATACGCAGTATTTT. Its translation is CASSIYYAGSTDTQYF.

The chain uses TRBV20-1 and TRBJ2-5, with no clear D. Judging by the DNA end, TRBJ2-7 fits better; the J call may be wrong. In germline, CDR1 is DFQATT, CDR2 SNEGSKA (reference sequence). The CDR3 is 12 residues long. DNA for the CDR3: TGCAGTGCTAGAGACAACGGCTACGAGCAGTACTTC. Amino acids: CSARDNGYEQYF.

This clonotype was observed once. J is TRBJ2-5 and V is TRBV5-6; D is uncertain. There are 15 residues in the CDR3. Germline CDR1 SGHDT, CDR2 YYEEEE. The V gene lost 1 base and the J gene lost 1 base, with 11 bases spanning the gap. In nucleotides, the CDR3 is TGTGCCAGCAGCTTGATAGACGGCTTCCAAGAGACCCAGTACTTC. It codes for CASSLIDGFQETQYF.

This clonotype was counted a single time. This sequence joins TRBV4-2 and TRBJ2-2, with 12 bases identical to TRBD1. The CDR3 totals 18 residues. Germline CDR1 and CDR2: LGHNA and YNFKEQ. Trimming removed 2 bases from V and 5 bases from J; junction bases left unmatched: 9. In nucleotides, the CDR3 is TGTGCCAGCAGCCAACGGGACAGGGGGCCCCTCGCTACCGGGGAGCTGTTTTTT. The encoded protein is CASSQRDRGPLATGELFF.

This clonotype was observed a few times. The V call is TRBV6-1, the J call TRBJ2-3; the match to TRBD2 covers 11 bases. Unmatched junction bases numbered 8, after V lost 8 bases and J lost 10 bases. Germline V gives CDR1 MNHNS, CDR2 SASEGT. This CDR3 region has 13 residues. The CDR3 DNA sequence: TGTGCCAGCGGGGGACTAGCGGTTCGGGCGCAGTATTTT. It specifies CASGGLAVRAQYF.

This chain links TRBV7-9 with TRBJ2-1; D not certain. The DNA end is a closer match to TRBJ2-7, so the J assignment may be wrong. The CDR3 loop spans 16 amino acids. Germline CDR1 reads SEHNR; CDR2 reads FQNEAQ (reference sequence). DNA of the CDR3: TGTGCCAGCAGACCAGTACAGACCCAACCTGGCTACGAGCAGTACTTC. Translated: CASRPVQTQPGYEQYF.

The genes are TRBV15 and TRBJ1-2; 8 nucleotides agree with TRBD1. The V and J ends lost 3 bases and 6 bases, in that order; junction bases with no gene match: 18. CDR3 length: 18 residues. Germline values: CDR1 LNHNV, CDR2 YYDKDF (reference sequence). The CDR3 DNA reads as TGTGCCACCAGCAGGGAGATGTATTTGAGACAGGGGATTAATGGCTACACCTTC. Translation: CATSREMYLRQGINGYTF.

This clonotype has more than one count but fewer than ten. This chain connects TRBV4-2 to TRBJ2-5; 10 nucleotides line up with TRBD2. V lost 6 bases, J lost 5 bases, and 6 bases stayed unmatched. This CDR3 has 14 amino acids. Germline CDR1 LGHNA, CDR2 YNFKEQ. The CDR3 is CASSRSGGLETQYF. CDR3 bases: TGTGCCAGCAGTCGTAGCGGGGGGCTCGAGACCCAGTACTTC.

This chain links TRBV12-3 or TRBV12-4 with TRBJ1-6, with 7 bases fitting TRBD1. Unmatched junction bases numbered 15, after V lost 6 bases and J lost 10 bases. The CDR3 runs to 16 residues. Written as DNA, the CDR3 is TGTGCCAGCAGAACTAAACAGGGGCGGAATCGCTCACCCCTCCACTTT. Its protein is CASRTKQGRNRSPLHF.

CDR3 sequence: CASRTRLAYNEQFF. CDR3 nucleotides: TGTGCCAGCAGAACGAGACTAGCCTACAATGAGCAGTTCTTC. This chain connects TRBV2 to TRBJ2-1; D might be TRBD2 (6 bases). This CDR3 region has 14 residues. CDR1 and CDR2 (germline): SNHLY, FYNNEI. Trimming took 6 bases from V and 2 from J, leaving 11 bases between them.

J is TRBJ1-2 and V is TRBV6-1; D call uncertain. This CDR3 spans 14 amino acids. Germline lookup yields CDR1 MNHNS and CDR2 SASEGT. The ends were cut back, 7 bases at V and 4 bases at J, with 16 bases in the middle. The CDR3 DNA reads TGTGCCAGCAACGACCCACCGGGGATCTATGGCTACACCTTC. The encoded protein is CASNDPPGIYGYTF.

V usage is TRBV5-6 and J usage is TRBJ2-3; D is unresolved. The CDR3 extends over 15 amino acids. CDR1 is SGHDT, CDR2 YYEEEE, per germline. V was cut by 3 bases and J by 3 bases, with 14 bases left in between. CDR3: CASSYRVASTDTQYF. In nucleotides, the CDR3 is TGTGCCAGCAGCTATAGAGTAGCTTCTACAGATACGCAGTATTTT.

This clonotype appeared a single time. V usage is TRBV28 and J usage is TRBJ2-5; a weak D match, TRBD1 (5 bases). Per the germline V gene, CDR1 is MDHEN and CDR2 is SYDVKM. The length of the CDR3 is 11 residues. V lost 8 bases to trimming and J lost 13 bases, with 17 bases between them. For the CDR3, the DNA is TGTGCCAGCGGATTCAACAGGTGCATGTACTTC. Its translation is CASGFNRCMYF.

The rearrangement links TRBV7-2 to TRBJ1-6; 7 bases line up with TRBD1. J lost 3 bases, V lost 6 bases, and 8 bases had no gene match. This CDR3 contains 16 residues. Looked up from germline, CDR1 is SGHTA and CDR2 is FQGNSA. CDR3 in amino acids: CASSRGGGRYNSPLHF. CDR3 in DNA: TGTGCCAGCAGTAGAGGGGGCGGGCGCTATAATTCACCCCTCCACTTT.

V is TRBV12-5 and J is TRBJ2-5; D may correspond to TRBD1 or TRBD2 (5 bases each). The V and J ends lost 6 bases and 2 bases respectively, with 19 bases between them. The germline CDR1 and CDR2 sequences are LGHNT and FRNRAP. The CDR3 consists of 16 residues. The CDR3 is CASGSVGEGDQETQYF. CDR3 in DNA: TGTGCTAGTGGCTCCGTGGGGGAAGGGGATCAAGAGACCCAGTACTTC.